This is a list of T cell receptor beta chains from one sample in a study of regulatory T cells in long-lasting Graves disease. MiXCR, run by TCRdb on the multiplex PCR reads, gives a single entry per CDR3 protein. The sample has roughly 500,000 distinct CDR3 sequences; around 11% are singletons. This sample also belongs to another study, concerning T cells in Graves' hyperthyroidism and ophthalmopathy.

This material consisted of peripheral blood mononuclear cells (PBMCs), taken at new diagnosis, from a patient treated with antithyroid drugs. These receptors all stem from a young woman with Graves disease. CDR3s include the opening cysteine and the closing phenylalanine or tryptophan. Each record gives: clone size, J gene, D gene, V gene, CDR3 DNA, CDR3 protein. D genes are given only for firm matches. For some rows the clone size is stated as once, few or many, or as a class when expanded; others skip it.

>.|TRBJ2-7|TRBD2|TRBV28
TGTGCCAGCAGTTTATCAATCCTAGCGGGAGTGGCTAACGAGCAGTACTTC
CASSLSILAGVANEQYF
>many|TRBJ2-1|TRBD2|TRBV28
TGTGCCAGCAGTTCCCCCGGACTAGCCTGGCTTGAGCAGTTCTTC
CASSSPGLAWLEQFF
>few|TRBJ2-5|.|TRBV10-3
TGTGCCATCAGTGAGTCGGGCGGGTACCATCAAGAGACCCAGTACTTC
CAISESGGYHQETQYF
>.|TRBJ2-3|TRBD1|TRBV5-6
TGTGCCAGCAGCCCAGGACAGGCCAGGGATACGCAGTATTTT
CASSPGQARDTQYF
>.|TRBJ2-1|TRBD2|TRBV30
TGTGCCTGGAGAGTACGGGCTAGCGGGACCGAGCAGTTCTTC
CAWRVRASGTEQFF
>many|TRBJ2-7|TRBD1|TRBV28
TGTGCCAGCAGTTTTCGTTTCTCCGCCTATGGACAGGGAAGCTCCTACGAGCAGTACTTC
CASSFRFSAYGQGSSYEQYF
>.|TRBJ2-1|.|TRBV24-1
TGTGCCACCAGTGATTTGGGTGGGACCGACGCCAATGAGCAGTTCTTC
CATSDLGGTDANEQFF
>.|TRBJ2-1|.|TRBV27
TGTGCCAGCAGAGGGTCAAAGAATGAGCAGTTCTTC
CASRGSKNEQFF
>many|TRBJ2-5|TRBD2|TRBV18
TGTGCCAGCTCACCACCAGTACTAGCGTCGGAGACCCAGTACTTC
CASSPPVLASETQYF
>.|TRBJ2-1|.|TRBV9
TGTGCCAGCAGCGCTGAGGACTCCTACAATGAGCAGTTCTTC
CASSAEDSYNEQFF
>.|TRBJ2-1|TRBD2|TRBV20-1
TGCAGTGCTATGTTAGCGGGGAGCTCCTACAATGAGCAGTTCTTC
CSAMLAGSSYNEQFF
>medium-sized|TRBJ1-6|.|TRBV30
TGTGCCTGGAGCGGGGCGGGGGGTACGACACCCCTCCACTTT
CAWSGAGGTTPLHF
>few|TRBJ2-7|.|TRBV7-6
TGTGCCAGCAGCAATAGCGGCCCCTACGAGCAGTACTTC
CASSNSGPYEQYF
>.|TRBJ1-5|.|TRBV6-2/TRBV6-3
TGTGCCAGCAGGACTGGGAGGGGGGGAAATCAGCCCCAGCATTTT
CASRTGRGGNQPQHF
>many|TRBJ1-1|TRBD1|TRBV15
TGTGCCACCAGCAGAGCGGGGACAGCGAACACTGAAGCTTTCTTT
CATSRAGTANTEAFF
>many|TRBJ1-5|.|TRBV4-1
TGTGCCAGCAGCCAATGGGACGCCGAGGCAGGGGGCAATCAGCCCCAGCATTTT
CASSQWDAEAGGNQPQHF
>few|TRBJ2-7|.|TRBV5-1
TGCGCCAGCAGCCCAGAGGGGCCTTCCTACGAGCAGTACTTC
CASSPEGPSYEQYF
>.|TRBJ2-7|TRBD2|TRBV28
TGTGCCAGCAGTTTTCCCCGGGGGCTAGCGGGAGCTAACGAGCAGTACTTC
CASSFPRGLAGANEQYF
>many|TRBJ2-1|.|TRBV7-9
TGTGCCAGCAGGCGACGCACAGTCACTTACAATGAGCAGTTCTTC
CASRRRTVTYNEQFF
>many|TRBJ1-1|.|TRBV6-1
TGTGCCAGCAGGGGATTCGCCCAAGCTTTCTTT
CASRGFAQAFF
>.|TRBJ1-2|.|TRBV20-1
TGCAGAACAGGCGTCTATGGCTACACCTTC
CRTGVYGYTF
>many|TRBJ1-1|.|TRBV7-2
TGTGCCAGCAGCTTAGTGGCGCAGACCACTGAAGCTTTCTTT
CASSLVAQTTEAFF
>many|TRBJ1-1|.|TRBV11-1
TGTGCCAGCAGCTTGGGGGTGAAGAACACTGAAGCTTTCTTT
CASSLGVKNTEAFF
>many|TRBJ1-5|.|TRBV28
TGTGCCAGCAGTTTATGGGATTCAGGGAACCAGCCCCAGCATTTT
CASSLWDSGNQPQHF
>many|TRBJ2-7|.|TRBV16
TGTGCCAGCAGCCTCAGGGAATCCTACGAGCAGTACTTC
CASSLRESYEQYF
>many|TRBJ2-7|.|TRBV11-2
TGTGCCAGCAGCCCCAGACTGGGGGGCTCCTACGAGCAGTACTTC
CASSPRLGGSYEQYF
>many|TRBJ1-2|.|TRBV19
TGTGCCAGTAGCCGACAGGCCCTAGGCTACACCTTC
CASSRQALGYTF
>many|TRBJ2-7|.|TRBV30
TGTGCCTGGAGTCGTGGTAGGGACCGCGAGCAGTACTTC
CAWSRGRDREQYF
>many|TRBJ2-3|.|TRBV4-1
TGCGCCAGCAGCCCACCCCTAGGGCGTACGCAGTATTTT
CASSPPLGRTQYF
>few|TRBJ1-5|TRBD1|TRBV6-2/TRBV6-3
TGTGCCAGCAGTCGACAGGGGGCCCACCTCTATAGCAATCAGCCCCAGCATTTT
CASSRQGAHLYSNQPQHF